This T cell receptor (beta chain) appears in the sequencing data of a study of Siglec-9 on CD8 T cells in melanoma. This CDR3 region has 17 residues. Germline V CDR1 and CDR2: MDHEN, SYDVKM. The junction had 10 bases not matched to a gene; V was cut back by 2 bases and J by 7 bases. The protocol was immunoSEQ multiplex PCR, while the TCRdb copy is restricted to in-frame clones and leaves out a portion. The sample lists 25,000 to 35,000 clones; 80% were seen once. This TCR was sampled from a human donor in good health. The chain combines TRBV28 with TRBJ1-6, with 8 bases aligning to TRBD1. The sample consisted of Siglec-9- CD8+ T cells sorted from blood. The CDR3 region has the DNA TGTGCCAGCAGTTTACAGACAGGGGAGCTCGGGAATTCACCCCTCCACTTT. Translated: CASSLQTGELGNSPLHF.